The rows below give T cell receptor beta chains drawn from one sample of a study of T cells in pancreatic ductal adenocarcinoma. TCRdb keeps only in-frame clones here, not all; method: immunoSEQ multiplex PCR. The repertoire includes about 97,000 clones, 90% to 95% of them detected once, and less than 4% sits in the top ten. Sequenced: PBMCs. These receptors were collected from a human donor with pancreatic ductal adenocarcinoma. Both conserved end residues are part of each CDR3. A D gene is named only where the DNA matches it firmly. The listing skips clone size in some rows; elsewhere it reads once, few, many or a size class.

TRBJ2-5	NA	TRBD2	TRBV9	CASSVGGLAGGVGETQYF	TGTGCCAGCAGCGTAGGAGGACTAGCGGGAGGGGTAGGGGAGACCCAGTACTTC
TRBJ1-4	NA	NA	TRBV6-6	CASSSGASPEKLFF	TGTGCCAGCAGTTCGGGAGCCTCGCCCGAAAAACTGTTTTTT
TRBJ2-7	NA	NA	TRBV28	CASSPDSSHYEQYF	TGTGCCAGCAGTCCCGACAGTTCCCACTACGAGCAGTACTTC
TRBJ1-3	NA	NA	TRBV27	CASSSSNSGNTIYF	TGTGCCAGCAGTAGCTCAAACTCTGGAAACACCATATATTTT
TRBJ2-2	NA	NA	TRBV5-4	CASSLYGGPGELFF	TGTGCCAGCAGCTTGTATGGCGGGCCCGGGGAGCTGTTTTTT
TRBJ2-5	NA	NA	TRBV5-4	CASSRKRDQETQYF	TGTGCCAGCAGCCGGAAGCGGGACCAAGAGACCCAGTACTTC
TRBJ2-5	NA	NA	TRBV5-1	CASSLQGIETQYF	TGCGCCAGCAGCTTACAGGGAATCGAGACCCAGTACTTC
TRBJ2-5	once	TRBD2	TRBV6-6	CASNLGTIRETQYF	TGTGCCAGCAATCTGGGGACTATAAGGGAGACCCAGTACTTC
TRBJ2-7	NA	NA	TRBV6-1	CASREGQYYEQYF	TGTGCCAGCAGAGAAGGACAGTACTACGAGCAGTACTTC
TRBJ2-7	few	TRBD2	TRBV4-2	CASSPTGTSEYEQYF	TGTGCCAGCAGCCCCACCGGGACTAGCGAATACGAGCAGTACTTC
TRBJ2-3	NA	TRBD2	TRBV5-1	CASSWTSGSTDTQYF	TGCGCCAGCAGCTGGACTAGCGGATCCACAGATACGCAGTATTTT
TRBJ1-2	NA	TRBD1	TRBV2	CASSDYRGAYGYTF	TGTGCCAGCAGTGACTACAGGGGGGCCTATGGCTACACCTTC
TRBJ1-1	NA	TRBD1	TRBV30	CAWEGQANTEAFF	TGTGCCTGGGAGGGACAGGCGAACACTGAAGCTTTCTTT
TRBJ2-1	NA	TRBD2	TRBV7-9	CASSLGSGSYNEQFF	TGTGCCAGCAGCTTAGGTAGCGGGAGCTACAATGAGCAGTTCTTC
TRBJ2-7	NA	NA	TRBV6-1	CASSAAYEQYF	TGTGCCAGCAGTGCCGCCTACGAGCAGTACTTC
TRBJ2-3	NA	TRBD2	TRBV9	CASSVAGVEDTQYF	TGTGCCAGCAGTGTAGCGGGAGTCGAAGATACGCAGTATTTT
TRBJ1-4	NA	TRBD1	TRBV5-1	CASSASGTENEKLFF	TGCGCCAGCAGCGCATCCGGGACAGAAAATGAAAAACTGTTTTTT
TRBJ2-7	NA	NA	TRBV5-6	CASSLVETTRAEQYF	TGTGCCAGCAGCTTGGTCGAAACGACGCGGGCCGAGCAGTACTTC
TRBJ2-2	few	NA	TRBV10-1	CASSFSANTGELFF	TGCGCCAGCAGTTTTAGCGCAAACACCGGGGAGCTGTTTTTT
TRBJ2-7	NA	TRBD1	TRBV27	CASSTGVHEQYF	TGTGCCAGCAGTACAGGGGTCCACGAGCAGTACTTC
TRBJ1-1	NA	NA	TRBV18	CASSPGEGLAEAFF	TGTGCCAGCTCTCCCGGGGAGGGACTAGCTGAAGCTTTCTTT
TRBJ1-3	NA	NA	TRBV7-6	CASSPTTLVSGNTIYF	TGTGCCAGCAGCCCAACGACACTAGTCTCTGGAAACACCATATATTTT
TRBJ2-1	once	TRBD2	TRBV6-1	CASSDEGGTYNEQFF	TGTGCCAGCAGTGACGAGGGAGGGACCTACAATGAGCAGTTCTTC
TRBJ2-6	NA	NA	TRBV10-3	CAISAGANSGANVLTF	TGTGCCATCAGTGCTGGGGCCAACTCTGGGGCCAACGTCCTGACTTTC
TRBJ2-7	once	TRBD2	TRBV6-5	CASSRGTSGTYEQYF	TGTGCCAGCAGTAGAGGGACTAGCGGGACTTACGAGCAGTACTTC
TRBJ1-1	NA	TRBD1	TRBV18	CASSPDRVNTEAFF	TGTGCCAGCTCACCCGACAGGGTGAACACTGAAGCTTTCTTT
TRBJ1-3	NA	NA	TRBV9	CASSVQAPDTIYF	TGTGCCAGCAGCGTCCAGGCTCCGGACACCATATATTTT
TRBJ2-1	NA	NA	TRBV4-3	CASKSIGRQGNNEQFF	TGCGCCAGCAAGAGTATCGGGAGACAGGGCAACAATGAGCAGTTCTTC
TRBJ1-2	NA	TRBD1	TRBV28	CASSPGQTYGYTF	TGTGCCAGCAGTCCGGGACAGACCTATGGCTACACCTTC
TRBJ2-7	NA	NA	TRBV11-2	CASSLVGGISYEQYF	TGTGCCAGCAGCTTAGTGGGAGGTATCTCCTACGAGCAGTACTTC
TRBJ2-6	NA	TRBD2	TRBV5-1	CASSSGTSGRIVGANVLTF	TGCGCCAGCAGCTCCGGGACTAGCGGGAGAATAGTGGGGGCCAACGTCCTGACTTTC
TRBJ1-2	NA	TRBD1	TRBV6-1	CASSDRTGRQAGYTF	TGTGCCAGCAGTGACAGGACAGGTCGGCAGGCGGGCTACACCTTC
TRBJ1-4	NA	NA	TRBV5-5	CASSSWETNEKLFF	TGTGCCAGCAGCTCCTGGGAGACTAATGAAAAACTGTTTTTT
TRBJ1-2	NA	NA	TRBV28	CASSLGGNSYGYTF	TGTGCCAGCAGTTTAGGCGGCAACTCCTATGGCTACACCTTC
TRBJ2-7	NA	TRBD1	TRBV6-5	CASSAPGQGYEQYF	TGTGCCAGCAGTGCCCCGGGACAGGGATACGAGCAGTACTTC
TRBJ2-1	NA	TRBD2	TRBV4-2	CASSQDVRLAGATSYNEQFF	TGTGCCAGCAGCCAAGATGTTCGGCTAGCGGGAGCCACCTCCTACAATGAGCAGTTCTTC
TRBJ2-1	NA	TRBD2	TRBV30	CAWNIAGGPSEQFF	TGTGCCTGGAATATAGCGGGAGGGCCTAGTGAGCAGTTCTTC
TRBJ2-5	NA	TRBD1	TRBV4-3	CASSHRYWGQIQETQYF	TGCGCCAGCAGTCACAGGTACTGGGGACAGATACAAGAGACCCAGTACTTC
TRBJ1-2	NA	TRBD1	TRBV28	CASSSRTGSLGGTF	TGTGCCAGCAGCTCTCGGACAGGGAGCCTTGGGGGCACCTTC
TRBJ1-4	NA	NA	TRBV21-1	CASRYGRACEKLFF	TGTGCCAGCAGGTACGGCAGGGCTTGTGAAAAACTGTTTTTT
TRBJ1-5	once	TRBD1	TRBV18	CASSPGTGGEPQHF	TGTGCCAGCTCGCCGGGGACAGGCGGGGAGCCCCAGCATTTT
TRBJ2-5	NA	NA	TRBV29-1	CSARRAVETQYF	TGCAGCGCTCGGAGAGCGGTAGAGACCCAGTACTTC
TRBJ2-3	NA	TRBD2	TRBV6-4	CASSDVLAGGPPDTQYF	TGTGCCAGCAGTGACGTCCTAGCGGGAGGGCCCCCAGATACGCAGTATTTT
TRBJ2-3	NA	TRBD2	TRBV7-3	CASSSRSGADTQYF	TGTGCCAGCAGCTCCCGTAGCGGGGCAGATACGCAGTATTTT
TRBJ1-3	NA	NA	TRBV10-1	CASSRDRSENTIYF	TGCGCCAGCAGCCGCGACAGATCGGAGAACACCATATATTTT
TRBJ1-2	NA	NA	TRBV7-8	CASSLFDRVAF	TGTGCCAGCAGCTTATTCGACAGAGTAGCCTTC